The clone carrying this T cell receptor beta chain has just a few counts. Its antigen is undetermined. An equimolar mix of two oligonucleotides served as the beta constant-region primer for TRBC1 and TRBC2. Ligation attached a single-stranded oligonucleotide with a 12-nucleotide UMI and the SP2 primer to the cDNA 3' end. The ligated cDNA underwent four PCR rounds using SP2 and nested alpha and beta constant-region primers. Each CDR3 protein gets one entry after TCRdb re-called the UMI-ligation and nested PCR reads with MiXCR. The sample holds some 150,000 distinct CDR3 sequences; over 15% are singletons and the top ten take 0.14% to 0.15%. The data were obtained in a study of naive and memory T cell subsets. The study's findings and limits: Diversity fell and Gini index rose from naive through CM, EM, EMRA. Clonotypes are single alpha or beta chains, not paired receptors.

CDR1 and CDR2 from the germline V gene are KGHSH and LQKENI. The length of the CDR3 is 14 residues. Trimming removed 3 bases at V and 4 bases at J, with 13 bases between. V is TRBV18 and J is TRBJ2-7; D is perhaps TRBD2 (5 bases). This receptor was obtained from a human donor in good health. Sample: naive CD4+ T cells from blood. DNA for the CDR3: TGTGCCAGCTCACCGGTAAGGGAGAGGTACGAGCAGTACTTC. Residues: CASSPVRERYEQYF.